This T cell receptor beta chain was observed in a study of regulatory T cells in long-lasting Graves disease. Study-wide context: More than 5 years of antithyroid drugs with positive TSH receptor antibodies defined persistent Graves' disease. Study-level results: Persistent disease preferred TRBV28, TRBJ1-2 and TRBJ2-5; new disease, TRBV20-1 and TRBJ2-1. Sample size was small, which may have lowered accuracy.

Library construction for TCR beta used iRepertoire HTBI primers and Arm-PCR of CDR3 regions. TCRdb reprocessed the multiplex PCR reads with MiXCR, giving one entry per CDR3 protein. The repertoire holds approximately 350,000 distinct CDR3 sequences, 23% seen once, with around 30% in the top ten. CDR3 length: 17 residues. Germline CDR1 is SEHNR and CDR2 is FQNEAQ (reference sequence). Deletions cut 5 bases from V and 0 bases from J, with 17 bases between. The time point is: persistent/refractory GD, antithyroid drugs over 5 years with positive TRAb. PBMCs provided the RNA from which the TCR library was made. There are a few counts of this clonotype. Antigen: not known.

This sequence originates from a woman in her thirties or forties with Graves disease. Sequenced here: peripheral blood mononuclear cells (PBMCs), sampled when the disease was refractory, from a patient treated with antithyroid drugs. The chain uses TRBV7-9 and TRBJ1-3; a possible D gene is TRBD1 (5 bases). This CDR3 is CASSQRGAPSSGNTIYF. CDR3 in DNA: TGTGCCAGCAGCCAAAGGGGCGCTCCGAGCTCTGGAAACACCATATATTTT.